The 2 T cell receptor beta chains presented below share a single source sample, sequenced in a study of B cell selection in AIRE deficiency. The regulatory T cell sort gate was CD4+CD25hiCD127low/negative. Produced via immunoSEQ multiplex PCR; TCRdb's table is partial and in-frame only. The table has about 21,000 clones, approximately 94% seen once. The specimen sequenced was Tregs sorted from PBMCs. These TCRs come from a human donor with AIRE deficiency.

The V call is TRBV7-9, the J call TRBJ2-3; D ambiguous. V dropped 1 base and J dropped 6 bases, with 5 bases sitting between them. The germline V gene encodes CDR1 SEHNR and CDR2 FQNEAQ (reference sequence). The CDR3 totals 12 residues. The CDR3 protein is CASSLGWDTQYF. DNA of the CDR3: TGTGCCAGCAGCTTAGGCTGGGATACGCAGTATTTT.

In DNA form, the CDR3 reads TGTGCCAGCAGCCTGAACCGGGACAGGGAATTTGAGCAGTTCTTC. As protein: CASSLNRDREFEQFF. The genes are TRBV7-9 and TRBJ2-1; 9 nucleotides line up with TRBD1. The CDR3 spans 15 residues. CDR1 is SEHNR, CDR2 FQNEAQ, per germline (reference sequence). V was pared by 5 bases and J by 9 bases, with 11 bases of the junction left unmatched.